These T cell receptor beta chains were read from a single sample in a study of blood T cell repertoires in COVID-19. Assay used: immunoSEQ multiplex PCR; TCRdb lists only in-frame clones, some missing. The sample shows roughly 190,000 clones, 76% of them seen only once. The sequencing sample was made of peripheral blood. These receptors originate from a woman aged 45-59 years with active or convalescent COVID-19. CDR3s include the opening cysteine and the closing phenylalanine or tryptophan. A D gene is named only where the DNA matches it firmly. Not every row has a clone size; where given, it reads once, few, many or a size class.

size	V	D	J	DNA	CDR3
NA	TRBV27	NA	TRBJ2-7	TGTGCCAGCAGCCTCAAAGACAGTACCTACGAGCAGTACTTC	CASSLKDSTYEQYF
NA	TRBV6-5	TRBD2	TRBJ2-7	TGTGCCAGCAGGTCACCTAGCGGGGGGATACGCGAGCAGTACTTC	CASRSPSGGIREQYF
NA	TRBV7-2	NA	TRBJ1-2	TGTGCCAGCAACACCCCCGGGGAGGCCCAACTTGACTATGGCTACACCTTC	CASNTPGEAQLDYGYTF
NA	TRBV6-5	TRBD1	TRBJ1-3	TGTGCCAGCGCTGCGGGGACAGCTGGAAACACCATATATTTT	CASAAGTAGNTIYF
NA	TRBV28	NA	TRBJ1-6	TGTGCCAGCAGGTCGACAGGCCGAGGCTCCTATAATTCACCCCTCCACTTT	CASRSTGRGSYNSPLHF
NA	TRBV29-1	TRBD2	TRBJ2-3	TGCAGCGTTGAAGTCCACGCTAGCGGGGGGCTCACAGATACGCAGTATTTT	CSVEVHASGGLTDTQYF
NA	TRBV5-1	TRBD1	TRBJ2-5	TGCGCCAGCAGCCCGGGACAGGCCAACCAAGAGACCCAGTACTTC	CASSPGQANQETQYF
NA	TRBV6-5	NA	TRBJ1-5	TGTGCCAGCAGTCTGACGGGGGGGGATCAGCCCCAGCATTTT	CASSLTGGDQPQHF
NA	TRBV5-8	TRBD1	TRBJ1-3	TGTGCCAGCAGTCCCACCGGGACAGAGGAGGGATACACCATATATTTT	CASSPTGTEEGYTIYF
NA	TRBV6-6	TRBD1	TRBJ1-2	TGTGCCAGCAGTTACTCAGGACAGGAAGGCTACACCTTC	CASSYSGQEGYTF
NA	TRBV5-1	NA	TRBJ2-1	TGCGCCAGCAGCGGGGCAGGGGATGAGCAGTTCTTC	CASSGAGDEQFF
many	TRBV30	NA	TRBJ1-2	TGTGCCTGGAGACGCGGGGGCTACACCTTC	CAWRRGGYTF
NA	TRBV27	TRBD1	TRBJ1-2	TGTGCCAGCAGTAGGACAGGGGGTAGGAAATGGTATGGCTACACCTTC	CASSRTGGRKWYGYTF
NA	TRBV7-2	NA	TRBJ2-7	TGTGCCAGCAGCTTGCCAACAGCCTACGAGCAGTACTTC	CASSLPTAYEQYF
once	TRBV9	TRBD2	TRBJ2-1	TGTGCCAGCAGCGCTAGCGGCCTACCCTACAATGAGCAGTTCTTC	CASSASGLPYNEQFF
NA	TRBV7-6	TRBD2	TRBJ2-3	TGTGCCAGCAGCTCGCAGCGGGGTACTTCCGCAGATACGCAGTATTTT	CASSSQRGTSADTQYF
many	TRBV6-4	NA	TRBJ1-5	TGTGCCAGCAGCCCCACAGAAAATCAGCCCCAGCATTTT	CASSPTENQPQHF
NA	TRBV24-1	NA	TRBJ1-2	TGTGCCACCTCAGGAGGAACACTCTATGGCTACACCTTC	CATSGGTLYGYTF
NA	TRBV30	NA	TRBJ1-1	TGTGCCTGGAGTGAAACGGGTGGGAACACTGAAGCTTTCTTT	CAWSETGGNTEAFF
NA	TRBV24-1	NA	TRBJ2-5	TGTGCCACCAGTGATTTCGCTCGGGGGACCCAGTACTTC	CATSDFARGTQYF
NA	TRBV30	NA	TRBJ2-2	TGTGCCTGGAGTGTACTCGGGGCCGGGGAGCTGTTTTTT	CAWSVLGAGELFF
once	TRBV3-1/TRBV3-2	NA	TRBJ2-3	TGTGCCAGCAGCTCCAGGGCAGATACGCAGTATTTT	CASSSRADTQYF
NA	TRBV5-6	NA	TRBJ1-1	TGTGCCAGCAGCTTGGGGATGTGGGCTGCTGAAGCTTTCTTT	CASSLGMWAAEAFF
once	TRBV28	NA	TRBJ1-1	TGTGCCAGCAGTGCCGGGGGGGGCATGAACACTGAAGCTTTCTTT	CASSAGGGMNTEAFF
few	TRBV29-1	TRBD2	TRBJ2-3	TGCAGCGTTGGGCGGGAGCGCTCTTATTTT	CSVGRERSYF
NA	TRBV19	NA	TRBJ1-1	TGTGCCAGTGGTTCCGGAGGACGGACTGAAGCTTTCTTT	CASGSGGRTEAFF
few	TRBV12-3/TRBV12-4	NA	TRBJ1-3	TGTGCCAGCAGTCCCAACTCTGGAAACACCATATATTTT	CASSPNSGNTIYF
NA	TRBV5-1	NA	TRBJ2-3	TGCGCCAGCAGCCACACCCCTACTAGACTAGGTTCAGATACGCAGTATTTT	CASSHTPTRLGSDTQYF
NA	TRBV9	NA	TRBJ1-2	TGTGCCAGCAGCCCTAGCAGTAGGGTCGGTGGCTACACCTTC	CASSPSSRVGGYTF
NA	TRBV24-1	TRBD1	TRBJ2-3	TGTGCCACCAGTGACACCGGGACAGCCGGCACAGATACGCAGTATTTT	CATSDTGTAGTDTQYF
NA	TRBV18	TRBD2	TRBJ2-7	TGTGCCAGCTCACCCCGACTAGCGGGGGGGCCTCAGCCTGGGGAGCAGTACTTC	CASSPRLAGGPQPGEQYF
NA	TRBV30	NA	TRBJ2-7	TGTGCCTGGAGTGCTTATCTCGGGGAGCAGTACTTC	CAWSAYLGEQYF
NA	TRBV7-3	NA	TRBJ2-1	TGTGCCAGCAGCTTAAACATGGACAATGAGCAGTTCTTC	CASSLNMDNEQFF
NA	TRBV6-6	TRBD2	TRBJ2-5	TGTGCCAGCACCCTAGCGGTATCAGGAGAGACCCAGTACTTC	CASTLAVSGETQYF
NA	TRBV18	NA	TRBJ1-4	TGTGCCAGCTCACAAGGGGCCGGGGAAAAACTGTTTTTT	CASSQGAGEKLFF
NA	TRBV18	NA	TRBJ2-1	TGTGCCAGCTCACCTCAAGGGCGGGATATCAGTTGGAATGAGCAGTTCTTC	CASSPQGRDISWNEQFF
few	TRBV7-2	TRBD1	TRBJ2-5	TGTGCCAGCAGCTTCGACAGGGGGCAAGAGACCCAGTACTTC	CASSFDRGQETQYF
NA	TRBV21-1	NA	TRBJ1-4	TGTGCCAGCGCCAGAGGAAACAGGAGTAATGAAAAACTGTTTTTT	CASARGNRSNEKLFF
NA	TRBV4-2	TRBD2	TRBJ2-1	TGTGCCAGCAGCGCCGGCTACGATACGGCGGGAGATAACAATGAGCAGTTCTTC	CASSAGYDTAGDNNEQFF
NA	TRBV5-4	NA	TRBJ1-1	TGTGCCAGCAGCTCCCAGTCCACTGAAGCTTTCTTT	CASSSQSTEAFF
few	TRBV11-2	TRBD1	TRBJ1-2	TGTGCCAGCAGCTCGACAGGGGTTGGCTACACCTTC	CASSSTGVGYTF
few	TRBV27	TRBD1	TRBJ1-2	TGTGCCAGCAGTGAACAGGGGGCGGACTATGGCTACACCTTC	CASSEQGADYGYTF
NA	TRBV2	NA	TRBJ2-5	TGTGCCAGCAGTTCCGACAGACGCGTAGAGACCCAGTACTTC	CASSSDRRVETQYF
NA	TRBV15	NA	TRBJ2-2	TGTGCCACCAGCACAGGGTTCGAAGCCGGGGAGCTGTTTTTT	CATSTGFEAGELFF
NA	TRBV29-1	TRBD1	TRBJ2-3	TGCAGCGTCCCGGGACAGGGTCTAGATACGCAGTATTTT	CSVPGQGLDTQYF
NA	TRBV25-1	NA	TRBJ1-4	TGTGCCAGCAGTGAATGGGGGAGGGATGAAAAACTGTTTTTT	CASSEWGRDEKLFF
NA	TRBV5-3	NA	TRBJ1-2	TGTGCCAGAAGCCCCATTGCCTTC	CARSPIAF
NA	TRBV7-2	TRBD2	TRBJ2-7	TGTGCCAGCAGCTGGACTAGCGGGGGTGTCTACGAGCAGTACTTC	CASSWTSGGVYEQYF
NA	TRBV7-3	TRBD2	TRBJ2-1	TGTGCCAGCAGCTTAAGACGGGCGGGAGGCAACAATGAGCAGTTCTTC	CASSLRRAGGNNEQFF
NA	TRBV29-1	NA	TRBJ1-2	TGCAGCGTTGATGTGGTTGCGTATGGCTACACCTTC	CSVDVVAYGYTF
NA	TRBV7-2	NA	TRBJ1-4	TGTGCCAGCAGCTTAGCGCCTCCCGGGACACCTCAGGAAAAACTGTTTTTT	CASSLAPPGTPQEKLFF
few	TRBV7-8	TRBD1	TRBJ2-7	TGTGCCAGCAGCTCTCCGGGACAGGGGATTGAGCAGTACTTC	CASSSPGQGIEQYF
NA	TRBV7-2	NA	TRBJ1-5	TGTGCCAGCAGCCTTTCTAATCAGCCCCAGCATTTT	CASSLSNQPQHF
NA	TRBV10-3	NA	TRBJ1-5	TGTGCCATCAGTGAGTCGAATCTCGGCAGGGGAGATCAGCCCCAGCATTTT	CAISESNLGRGDQPQHF
once	TRBV9	NA	TRBJ1-1	TGTGCCAGCAGCCTCGGACATTTGAACACTGAAGCTTTCTTT	CASSLGHLNTEAFF